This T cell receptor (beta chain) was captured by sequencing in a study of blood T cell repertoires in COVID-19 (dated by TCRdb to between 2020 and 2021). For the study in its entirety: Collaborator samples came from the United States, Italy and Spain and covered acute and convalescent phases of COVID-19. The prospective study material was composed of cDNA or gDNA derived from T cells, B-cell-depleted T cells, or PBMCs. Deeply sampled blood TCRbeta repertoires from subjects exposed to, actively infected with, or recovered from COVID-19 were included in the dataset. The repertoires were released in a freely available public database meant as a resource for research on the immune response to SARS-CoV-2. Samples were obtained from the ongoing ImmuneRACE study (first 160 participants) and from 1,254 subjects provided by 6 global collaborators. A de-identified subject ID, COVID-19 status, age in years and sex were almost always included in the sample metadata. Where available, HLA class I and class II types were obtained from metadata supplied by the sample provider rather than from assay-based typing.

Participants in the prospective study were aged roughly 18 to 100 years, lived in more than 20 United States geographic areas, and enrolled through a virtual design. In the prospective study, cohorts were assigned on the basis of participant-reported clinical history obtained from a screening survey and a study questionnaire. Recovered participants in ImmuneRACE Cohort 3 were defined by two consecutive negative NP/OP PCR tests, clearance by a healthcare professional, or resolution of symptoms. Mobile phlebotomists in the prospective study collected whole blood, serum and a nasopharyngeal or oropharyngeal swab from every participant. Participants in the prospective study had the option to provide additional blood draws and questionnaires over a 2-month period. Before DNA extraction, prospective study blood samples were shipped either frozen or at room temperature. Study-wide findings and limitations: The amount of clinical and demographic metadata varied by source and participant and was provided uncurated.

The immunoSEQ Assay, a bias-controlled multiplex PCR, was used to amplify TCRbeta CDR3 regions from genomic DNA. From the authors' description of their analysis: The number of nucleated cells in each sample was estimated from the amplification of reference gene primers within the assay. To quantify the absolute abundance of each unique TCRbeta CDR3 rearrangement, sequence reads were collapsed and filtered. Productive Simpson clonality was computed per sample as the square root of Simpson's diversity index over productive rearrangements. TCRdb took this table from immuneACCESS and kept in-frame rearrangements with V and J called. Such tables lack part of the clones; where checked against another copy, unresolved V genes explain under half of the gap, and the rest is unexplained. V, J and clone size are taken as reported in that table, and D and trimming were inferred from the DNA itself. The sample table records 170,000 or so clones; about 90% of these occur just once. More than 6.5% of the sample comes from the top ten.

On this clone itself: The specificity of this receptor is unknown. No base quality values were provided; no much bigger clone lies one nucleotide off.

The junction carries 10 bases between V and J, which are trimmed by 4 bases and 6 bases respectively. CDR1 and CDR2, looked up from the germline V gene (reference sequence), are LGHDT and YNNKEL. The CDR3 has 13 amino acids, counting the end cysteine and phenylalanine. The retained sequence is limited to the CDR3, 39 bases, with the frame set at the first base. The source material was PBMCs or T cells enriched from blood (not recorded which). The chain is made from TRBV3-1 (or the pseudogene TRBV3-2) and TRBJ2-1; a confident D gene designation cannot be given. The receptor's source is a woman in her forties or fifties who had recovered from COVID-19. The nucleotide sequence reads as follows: TGTGCCAGCAGCCCCTCCCTCGGCAATGAGCAGTTCTTC. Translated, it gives CASSPSLGNEQFF.